The TCR beta chain under discussion was sequenced for a study of shared clonotypes between healthy human individuals. A note on this clone: This sample includes further DNA sequences coding for the same CDR3.

Generated by immunoSEQ multiplex PCR, the TCRdb table keeps only in-frame clones and is missing some. The sample holds about 2.3 million clones, just under 95% seen once. Trimming removed 0 bases at V and 4 bases at J, with 10 bases between. The CDR3 has 14 amino acids. Germline CDR1 reads SGDLS; CDR2 reads YYNGEE. Sequencing input: naive CD4+ T cells from PBMCs. The subset: CD45RA+ positively selected. The chain employs TRBV9 and TRBJ2-5, with D possibly TRBD1 on 6 matching bases. The receptor's source is a man between 18 and 29 years old in good health. Some clones in this sample may be carry-over from other donors' samples. CDR3: CASSVDPRGETQYF. DNA of the CDR3: TGTGCCAGCAGCGTAGACCCCAGGGGAGAGACCCAGTACTTC.